Here is one T cell receptor (beta chain) with its context. The target antigen is unknown. 13 Jbeta primers and 60 Vbeta primers were used for the PCR. Method: immunoSEQ multiplex PCR; TCRdb's copy keeps in-frame clones and lacks some. The sample contains over 100,000 clones, 74% of which appear only once. Though probably carrying unrecorded immune exposures, donors were nominally healthy at sampling. This sample was included in a study of cytomegalovirus exposure and HLA in healthy donors. Findings and limits, study-wide: For presence/absence analyses, sequencing depth was assumed to be roughly uniform across donors. In a later analysis, at a false discovery rate of 0.05, 17,000 or so TCR beta sequences were associated with HLA alleles. The study flagged about 150 TCR beta chains as cytomegalovirus-associated.

The CDR3 loop spans 19 amino acids. Per germline, CDR1 LGHNA and CDR2 YNFKEQ. J lost 2 bases, V lost 0 bases, and 13 bases had no gene match. The chain joins TRBV4-2 to TRBJ2-3; 8 positions match TRBD2. The clonotype was recovered from a male donor in good health and CMV-seronegative. The source material was PBMCs. Here the CDR3 DNA reads TGTGCCAGCAGCCAAGAGGGGGTTCTGTGGCGGGGGGACACAGATACGCAGTATTTT. The encoded protein is CASSQEGVLWRGDTDTQYF.